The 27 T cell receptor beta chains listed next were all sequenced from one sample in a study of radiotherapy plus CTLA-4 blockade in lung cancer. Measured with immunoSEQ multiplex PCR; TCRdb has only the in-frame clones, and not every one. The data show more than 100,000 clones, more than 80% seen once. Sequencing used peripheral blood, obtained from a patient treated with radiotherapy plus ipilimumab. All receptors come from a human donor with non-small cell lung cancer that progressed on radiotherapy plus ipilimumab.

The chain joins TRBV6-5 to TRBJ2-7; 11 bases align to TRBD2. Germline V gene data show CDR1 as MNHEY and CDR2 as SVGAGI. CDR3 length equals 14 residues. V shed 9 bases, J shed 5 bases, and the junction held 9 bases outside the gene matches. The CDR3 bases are TGTGCCAGTAATTTAGCGGGAGGGCTCGACGAGCAGTACTTC. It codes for CASNLAGGLDEQYF.

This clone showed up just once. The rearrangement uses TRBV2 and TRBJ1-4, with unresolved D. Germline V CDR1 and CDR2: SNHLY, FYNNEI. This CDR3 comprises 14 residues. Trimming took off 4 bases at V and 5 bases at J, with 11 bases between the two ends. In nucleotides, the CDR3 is TGTGCCAGCAGTGCAGGACGGCTGAATGAAAAACTGTTTTTT. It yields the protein CASSAGRLNEKLFF. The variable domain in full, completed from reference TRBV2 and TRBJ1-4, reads EPEVTQTPSHQVTQMGQEVILRCVPISNHLYFYWYRQILGQKVEFLVSFYNNEISEKSEIFDDQFSVERPDGSNFTLKIRSTKLEDSAMYFCASSAGRLNEKLFFGSGTQLSVL.

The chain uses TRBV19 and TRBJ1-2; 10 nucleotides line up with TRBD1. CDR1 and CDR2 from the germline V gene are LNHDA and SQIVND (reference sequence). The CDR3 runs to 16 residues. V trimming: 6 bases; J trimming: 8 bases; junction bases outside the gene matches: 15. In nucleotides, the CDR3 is TGTGCCAGTAGACCTCCGCCGGACAGGGGGACAAAGGGCTACACCTTC. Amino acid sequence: CASRPPPDRGTKGYTF.

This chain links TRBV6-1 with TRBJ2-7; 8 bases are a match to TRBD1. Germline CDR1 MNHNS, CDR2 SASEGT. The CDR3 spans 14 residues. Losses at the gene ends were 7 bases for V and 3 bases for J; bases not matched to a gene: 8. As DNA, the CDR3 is TGTGCCAGCAACGTCGACAGGGGCAACTACGAGCAGTACTTC. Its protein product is CASNVDRGNYEQYF.

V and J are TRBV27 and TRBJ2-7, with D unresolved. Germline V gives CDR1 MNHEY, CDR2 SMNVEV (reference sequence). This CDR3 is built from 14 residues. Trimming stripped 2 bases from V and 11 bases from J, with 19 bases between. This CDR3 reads CASSLTPTLGVEYF. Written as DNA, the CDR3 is TGTGCCAGCAGTTTAACCCCCACCCTTGGCGTGGAGTACTTC.

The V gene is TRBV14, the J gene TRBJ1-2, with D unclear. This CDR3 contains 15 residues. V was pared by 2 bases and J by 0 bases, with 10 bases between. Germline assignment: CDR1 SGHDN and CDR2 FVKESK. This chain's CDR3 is CASSQFQIPNYGYTF. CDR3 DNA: TGTGCCAGCAGCCAATTTCAAATTCCTAACTATGGCTACACCTTC.

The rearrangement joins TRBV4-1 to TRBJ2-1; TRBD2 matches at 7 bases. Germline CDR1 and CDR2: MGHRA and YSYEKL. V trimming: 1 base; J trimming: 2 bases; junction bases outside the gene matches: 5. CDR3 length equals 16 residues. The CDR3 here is CASSQVGAGTYNEQFF. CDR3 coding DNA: TGCGCCAGCAGCCAAGTCGGAGCGGGAACCTACAATGAGCAGTTCTTC.

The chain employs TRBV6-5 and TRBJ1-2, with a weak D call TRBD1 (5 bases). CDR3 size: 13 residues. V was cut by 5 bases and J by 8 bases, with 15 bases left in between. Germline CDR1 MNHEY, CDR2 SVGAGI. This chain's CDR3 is CASSETGLMGYTF. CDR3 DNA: TGTGCCAGCAGTGAAACAGGTCTGATGGGCTACACCTTC.

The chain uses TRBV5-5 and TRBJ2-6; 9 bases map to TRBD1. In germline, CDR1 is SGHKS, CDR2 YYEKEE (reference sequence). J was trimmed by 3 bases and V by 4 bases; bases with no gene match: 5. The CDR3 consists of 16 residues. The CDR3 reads CASSQQGAGGANVLTF. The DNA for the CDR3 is TGTGCCAGCAGCCAACAGGGGGCGGGTGGGGCCAACGTCCTGACTTTC.

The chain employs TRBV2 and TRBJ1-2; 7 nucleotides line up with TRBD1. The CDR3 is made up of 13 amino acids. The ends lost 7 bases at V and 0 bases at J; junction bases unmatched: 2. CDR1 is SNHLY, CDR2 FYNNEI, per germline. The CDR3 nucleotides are TGTGCCAGCAAGGGGACAGCTAACTATGGCTACACCTTC. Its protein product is CASKGTANYGYTF.

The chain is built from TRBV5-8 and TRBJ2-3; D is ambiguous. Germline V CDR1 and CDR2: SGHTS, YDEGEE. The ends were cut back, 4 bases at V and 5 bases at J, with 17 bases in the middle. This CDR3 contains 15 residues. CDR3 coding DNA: TGTGCCAGCAGCGCCGTGAGACCACAGCAAGATACGCAGTATTTT. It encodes CASSAVRPQQDTQYF.

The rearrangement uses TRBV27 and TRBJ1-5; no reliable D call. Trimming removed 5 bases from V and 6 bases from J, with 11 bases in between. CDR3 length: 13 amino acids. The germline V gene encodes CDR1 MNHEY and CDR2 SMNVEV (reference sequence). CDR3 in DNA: TGTGCCAGCAGTCAACAAGGCCGTCAGCCCCAGCATTTT. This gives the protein CASSQQGRQPQHF.

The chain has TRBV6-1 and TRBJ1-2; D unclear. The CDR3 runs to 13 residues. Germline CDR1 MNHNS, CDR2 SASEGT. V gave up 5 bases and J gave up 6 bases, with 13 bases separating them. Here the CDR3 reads CASSLTGEHGYTF. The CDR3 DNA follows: TGTGCCAGCAGTCTTACTGGGGAACATGGCTACACCTTC.

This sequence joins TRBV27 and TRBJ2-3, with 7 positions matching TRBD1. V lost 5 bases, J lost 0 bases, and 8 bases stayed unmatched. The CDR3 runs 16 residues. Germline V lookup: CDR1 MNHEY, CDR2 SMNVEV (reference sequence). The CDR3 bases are TGTGCCAGCAGTCCAACGACAGGGCCGAGCACAGATACGCAGTATTTT. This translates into CASSPTTGPSTDTQYF.

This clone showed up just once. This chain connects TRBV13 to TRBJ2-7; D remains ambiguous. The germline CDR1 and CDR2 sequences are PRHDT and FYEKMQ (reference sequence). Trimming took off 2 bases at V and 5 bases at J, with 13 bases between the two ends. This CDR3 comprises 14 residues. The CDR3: CASSLNWRPDEQYF. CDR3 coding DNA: TGTGCCAGCAGCTTAAACTGGCGGCCGGACGAGCAGTACTTC.

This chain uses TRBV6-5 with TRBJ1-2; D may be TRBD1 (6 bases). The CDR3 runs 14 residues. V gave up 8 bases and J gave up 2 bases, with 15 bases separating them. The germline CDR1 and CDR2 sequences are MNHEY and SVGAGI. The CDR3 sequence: CASGLGQLNYGYTF. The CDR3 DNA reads TGTGCCAGCGGACTAGGACAGTTAAACTATGGCTACACCTTC.

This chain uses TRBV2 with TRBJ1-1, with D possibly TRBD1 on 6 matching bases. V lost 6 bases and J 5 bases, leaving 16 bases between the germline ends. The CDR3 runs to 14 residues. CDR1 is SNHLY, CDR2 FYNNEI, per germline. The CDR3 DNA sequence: TGTGCCAGCAGCAGGACAGCCCCGGGAACTGAAGCTTTCTTT. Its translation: CASSRTAPGTEAFF.

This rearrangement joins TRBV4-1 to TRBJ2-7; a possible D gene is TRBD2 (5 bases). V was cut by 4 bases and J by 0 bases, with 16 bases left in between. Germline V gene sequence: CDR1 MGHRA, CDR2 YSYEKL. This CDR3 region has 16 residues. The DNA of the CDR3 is TGCGCCAGCAGCCTAAATCCCTGGACTGCCTCCTACGAGCAGTACTTC. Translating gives CASSLNPWTASYEQYF.

CDR3 amino acids: CASSGTTGLGYTF. In DNA, the CDR3 is TGTGCCAGCAGCGGGACGACAGGGCTGGGCTACACCTTC. This chain connects TRBV9 to TRBJ1-2, with TRBD1 matching over 7 bases. After removal of 3 bases from V and 8 bases from J, the junction contained 7 bases not matched to a gene. CDR1 SGDLS and CDR2 YYNGEE come from the germline V gene. The CDR3 loop spans 13 amino acids.

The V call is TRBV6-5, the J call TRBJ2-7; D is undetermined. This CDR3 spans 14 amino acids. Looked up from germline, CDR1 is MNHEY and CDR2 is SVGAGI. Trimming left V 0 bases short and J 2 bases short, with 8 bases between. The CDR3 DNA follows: TGTGCCAGCAGTTACTCGAGTGGAGCCTACGAGCAGTACTTC. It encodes CASSYSSGAYEQYF.

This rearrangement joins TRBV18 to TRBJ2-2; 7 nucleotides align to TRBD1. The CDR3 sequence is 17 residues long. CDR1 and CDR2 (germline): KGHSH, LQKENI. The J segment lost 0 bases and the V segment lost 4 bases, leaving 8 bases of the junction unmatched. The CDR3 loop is CASSRDSPRPNTGELFF. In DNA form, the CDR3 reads TGTGCCAGCTCACGGGACAGTCCGCGCCCGAACACCGGGGAGCTGTTTTTT.

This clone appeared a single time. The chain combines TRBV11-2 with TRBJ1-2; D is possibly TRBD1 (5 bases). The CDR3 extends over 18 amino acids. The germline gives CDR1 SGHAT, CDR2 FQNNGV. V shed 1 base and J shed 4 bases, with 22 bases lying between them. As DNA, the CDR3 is TGTGCCAGCAGCTTAGCGGTCGTGGGACGCCGGGTTGGCTATGGCTACACCTTC. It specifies CASSLAVVGRRVGYGYTF. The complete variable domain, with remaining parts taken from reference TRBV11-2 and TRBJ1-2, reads EAGVAQSPRYKIIEKRQSVAFWCNPISGHATLYWYQQILGQGPKLLIQFQNNGVVDDSQLPKDRFSAERLKGVDSTLKIQPAKLEDSAVYLCASSLAVVGRRVGYGYTFGSGTRLTVV.

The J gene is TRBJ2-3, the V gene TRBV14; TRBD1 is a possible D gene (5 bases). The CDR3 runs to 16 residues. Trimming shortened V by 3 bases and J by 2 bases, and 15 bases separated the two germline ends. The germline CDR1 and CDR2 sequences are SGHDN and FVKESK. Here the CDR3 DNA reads TGTGCCAGCAGCCACCTTCTGGACATCTCCACAGATACGCAGTATTTT. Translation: CASSHLLDISTDTQYF.

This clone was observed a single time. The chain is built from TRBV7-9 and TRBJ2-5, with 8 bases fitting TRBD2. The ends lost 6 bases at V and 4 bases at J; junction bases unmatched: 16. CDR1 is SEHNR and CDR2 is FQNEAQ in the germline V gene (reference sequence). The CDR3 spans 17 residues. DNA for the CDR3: TGTGCCAGCAGACCAGGACTAGCTTGGGGGATCGGAGAGACCCAGTACTTC. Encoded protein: CASRPGLAWGIGETQYF. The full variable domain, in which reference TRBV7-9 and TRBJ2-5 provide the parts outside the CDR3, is DTGVSQNPRHKITKRGQNVTFRCDPISEHNRLYWYRQTLGQGPEFLTYFQNEAQLEKSRLLSDRFSAERPKGSFSTLEIQRTEQGDSAMYLCASRPGLAWGIGETQYFGPGTRLLVL.

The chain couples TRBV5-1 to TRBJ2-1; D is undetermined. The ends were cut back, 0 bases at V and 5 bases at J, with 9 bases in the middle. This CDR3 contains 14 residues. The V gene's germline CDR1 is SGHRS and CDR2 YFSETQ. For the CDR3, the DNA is TGCGCCAGCAGCTTGGGTGACGCCAACAATGAGCAGTTCTTC. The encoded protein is CASSLGDANNEQFF.

The CDR3 region has the DNA TGTGCCAGCAGCCAAGCCTCCGCTGGGGCCAACGTCCTGACTTTC. Its protein product is CASSQASAGANVLTF. The chain is built from TRBV14 and TRBJ2-6; D remains unclear. Per germline, CDR1 SGHDN and CDR2 FVKESK. The CDR3 totals 15 residues. V shed 1 base and J shed 2 bases, with 6 bases lying between them. Full variable domain (missing parts from reference TRBV14 and TRBJ2-6): EAGVTQFPSHSVIEKGQTVTLRCDPISGHDNLYWYRRVMGKEIKFLLHFVKESKQDESGMPNNRFLAERTGGTYSTLKVQPAELEDSGVYFCASSQASAGANVLTFGAGSRLTVL.

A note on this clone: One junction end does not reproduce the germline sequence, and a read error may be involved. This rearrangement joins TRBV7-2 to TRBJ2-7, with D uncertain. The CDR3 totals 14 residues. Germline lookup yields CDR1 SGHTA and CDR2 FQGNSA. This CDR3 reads CASSLVGPSNEQYF. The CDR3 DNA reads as TGTGCCAGCAGCCTAGTGGGTCCCTCCAACGAGCAGTACTTC.